This T cell receptor beta chain stems from a study of blood T cell repertoires in COVID-19. Study-level background: Samples came from the United States, Italy and Spain, spanning acute and convalescent COVID-19. Sources were T cells, B-cell-depleted T cells, or PBMCs; the material itself was cDNA or gDNA.

In the authors' methods: Scientists estimated how many nucleated cells there were by amplifying reference gene primers. TCRdb's table, derived via immunoSEQ multiplex PCR, lists solely in-frame clones and lacks some. V and J calls and clone size are as listed in that table; D and trimming were resolved from the DNA. The repertoire has approximately 100,000 clones, approximately 72% of them found once; the top ten carry around a quarter. Germline lookup yields CDR1 GTSNPN and CDR2 SVGIG (reference sequence). The J segment lost 5 bases and the V segment lost 3 bases, leaving 21 bases of the junction unmatched. CDR3 size: 18 residues. In this sample, this clone turned up once.

This rearrangement joins TRBV30 to TRBJ1-1; TRBD1 matches 7 bases. This clonotype was sampled from a man between 65 and 80 years old with acute or convalescent COVID-19. Sequencing was done on a sample of peripheral blood. CDR3 bases: TGTGCCTGGAGGAGGCAGGGGGTGGTTCGACGGGGTAGTACTGAAGCTTTCTTT. This gives the protein CAWRRQGVVRRGSTEAFF.